This T cell receptor (beta chain) derives from a study of cytomegalovirus exposure and HLA in healthy donors listed by TCRdb under 2017. About the full investigation: An earlier analysis of some 600 of the donors reported 250 to 300 Gb of sequence data and around 110 million unique TCR beta sequences obtained from about 179 million T cells. HLA typing covered class I and class II loci at four-digit resolution. To predict cytomegalovirus infection status, the study brought together high-throughput TCR immunosequencing, statistical association of individual TCRs with disease status, and machine learning. Donor age, sex, ethnicity and CMV serostatus were collected together with the repertoire data. The study aimed to test whether signatures of past pathogen exposure could be identified by cataloging public T cell receptors. Among some 400 genotyped donors of the cohort, an average of around 240,000 unique TCR beta nucleotide sequences were sequenced per donor, about a sixth of them non-productive. Of the 300 to 500 genotyped donors, 81% were placed in the genetic ancestry cluster associated with self-reported Caucasian donors. The study profiled the T cell repertoires of 500 to 800 subjects by immunosequencing and related them to cytomegalovirus serostatus. In addition to the first cohort of about 650 subjects, a separate validation cohort of approximately 130 different subjects was used. Genome-wide SNP genotypes for about 55% of the 666 donors were used in a later genetic analysis, which treated that subset as a discovery cohort. Typing coverage varied by locus: 629-630 donors for A, B, C, DRB1 and DQB1; approximately 560 for DQA1; over 600 for DPA1; around 490 for DPB1. About five DR-DQ haplotypes were handled as single units for association and clustering, since linkage in the cohort was strong. A later analysis re-examined previously published TCR beta repertoires from 600 to 700 donors and added high-resolution HLA genotyping to investigate patterns of TCR occurrence. In an earlier analysis of 550 to 700 of the donors, high-throughput TCR beta sequencing was used to judge whether each TCR beta V gene segment behaved as functional or pseudogenic. An early release that covered several hundred HLA-typed donors contained about 300 gigabases of sequencing data and around 80 million unique TCR sequences. The later analysis used no new phenotypic data to find candidate immune exposures, relying instead on TCR beta sequences and their occurrence across donors. Every discovery cohort repertoire had been produced on one sequencing platform. Summary of the overall study and its limitations: Because counts were too low, seventeen rarely observed V segments, including chromosome 9 orphons, were excluded from the earlier analysis of under 650 of the donors. Most TCR sequences were observed very rarely across donors, whereas some public TCRs were present in many individuals. The only immune exposure information available for the cohort was CMV serostatus. Because the 87-base-pair reads could not distinguish some IMGT-functional V segments, including TRBV6-2 and TRBV6-3, those segments were excluded. Three of the identified cytomegalovirus-associated TCR beta chains were confirmed in vitro to be specific for cytomegalovirus antigens. The authors suggested that the approach could potentially be generalized to other disease states and immunological phenotypes. According to a later analysis, TCR association rates differed among HLA loci, with DRB1 alleles showing the most associated TCRs and HLA-C alleles showing the fewest. Correlated functional status among segregating V segments might reflect linkage disequilibrium, but an unknown experimental factor could not be ruled out. The study listed 164 TCR beta chains as associated with cytomegalovirus. A later analysis found that HLA-associated TCR beta chains were more clonally expanded and had lower generation probabilities than equally common non-associated chains. The presence/absence analyses assumed that sequencing depth was roughly uniform across donors, and that assumption may not be true. This cohort had only TCR beta chains sequenced, and the lack of alpha or paired-chain data limited which features could be detected. Compared with the approximately 710-donor mean, donors in an Asian-associated ancestry cluster had fewer N-insertions in productive TCRs, according to a later genetic analysis. Broadly in line with IMGT annotations, most TCR beta V segments showed up in productive rearrangements about 87% or about 30% of the time in an earlier analysis of several hundred of the donors. An association between a missense DCLRE1C variant and V-gene and J-gene trimming of TCR beta chains was found in a later genetic analysis and replicated in an independent cohort. In a later analysis, more than 15,000 TCR beta sequences were associated with specific HLA alleles at a false discovery rate of 0.05. Cytomegalovirus status was reported to be diagnosed by the classifier with high specificity and sensitivity in both the original and validation cohorts. A further reported finding was that TCR beta sequences accurately predicted the HLA-A and HLA-B alleles for most subjects in the first cohort. According to a later analysis, parvovirus B19, influenza, CMV and Epstein-Barr virus appeared linked to several top co-occurrence clusters. A later analysis found that most CMV-associated TCR beta chains appeared HLA-restricted, with HLA associations seemingly driven largely by CMV exposure. Because HLA typing was unavailable for some donors at each locus, only the typed subset was used in association tests. Strong co-occurrence of HLA alleles, especially DR and DQ, made assigning TCR associations to individual alleles difficult. A group of highly shared sequence variants was considered likely to be a technical artifact of the sequencing pipeline.

CDR1 and CDR2 are read off the germline V gene as SQVTM and ANQGSEA. The CDR3 has 12 amino acids, counting the end cysteine and phenylalanine. Left in the record is the CDR3 DNA by itself, 36 bases read in frame from the first base. The germline ends are 16 bases apart after V is trimmed by 7 bases and J by 9 bases. A remark on this clone: Its antigen is still unknown. No much larger clone is present one base from it, and per-base qualities are unavailable.

In total, around 600 healthy bone marrow donors made up the cohort. Cohort members were all nominally healthy when sampled, although unrecorded immune exposures were likely present. The donor was CMV seropositive and belonged to the group of about 290 seropositive cohort members. Each donor provided a peripheral blood sample, and peripheral blood mononuclear cells were used for TCR beta sequencing. The Qiagen DNeasy Blood Extraction Kit was used to extract genomic DNA from the blood cell samples. Library construction relied on the immunoSEQ multiplex PCR assay. A mixture of 60 forward primers for TCR Vbeta segments and 13 reverse primers for TCR Jbeta segments was used in the multiplex PCR. The CDR3 region of rearranged TCR beta genes was amplified from genomic DNA with a multiplex PCR assay. The amplified TCR beta libraries were sequenced on the Illumina HiSeq System as 87-base-pair reads. For the original study's pipeline: Across the 600 to 700 repertoires, a later analysis counted some 80 million unique TCR beta chains, around 11 million of which were shared by at least two donors. Raw reads were error-corrected and collapsed into unique sequences with a nearest-neighbor algorithm that merged closely related sequences to remove PCR and sequencing errors. Alignment of CDR3 sequences to IMGT reference sequences was used to assign V, D and J gene segments. For a sequence to be retained, at least a six-nucleotide match to both a V gene segment and a J gene segment was required. A rearrangement counted as productive if the CDR3 had no stop codons and remained in frame with V and J, and every other rearrangement counted as non-productive. Following IMGT convention, CDR3 was defined as the stretch from the second conserved V-encoded cysteine to the conserved J-encoded phenylalanine. The earlier analysis of about 570 of the donors excluded any sequence lacking an unambiguous match to a single V gene segment. An earlier analysis of some 610 of the donors called V segments functional above 56.7% productive rearrangements and segregating when the between-donor standard deviation exceeded 5%. A statistical classification framework was developed to diagnose cytomegalovirus status using the catalog of TCR beta chain sequences. In a later analysis, TCR nucleotide sequences were compared against IMGT/GENE-DB human TR gene sequences so that V and J genes could be assigned. A later analysis assigned CDR3 sequences and most-parsimonious VDJ recombination scenarios with the TCRdist pipeline. In a later analysis, each TCR beta chain was defined by its CDR3 amino acid sequence together with its V-gene family, and reads lacking a unique V-gene family were excluded. To address suspected cross-contamination and a sequencing artifact, a later analysis removed 550 to 750 highly shared, low-generation-probability nucleotide sequences. For each public chain, a later analysis derived a clonal expansion index from normalized ranks of inferred template counts within each repertoire. A later analysis computed generation probabilities with a VDJ recombination model fitted to out-of-frame rearrangements, and checked the results against IGoR. A later analysis scored TCR-TCR, TCR-HLA and TCR-CMV co-occurrence with hypergeometric tests, applying a repertoire-size bias correction to TCR pairs. False discovery rates were estimated in a later analysis by permuting HLA or CMV assignments 20 times. In a later analysis, co-occurring TCRs were grouped with DBSCAN, and TCRdist sequence similarity was added when clustering was performed within HLA-allele-positive subsets. Repertoires with fewer than 30,000 or more than 120,000 public chains were left out of co-occurrence clustering, as were about 5 repertoires with anomalous nucleotide sharing. TCRdb's version of the immuneACCESS table is confined to in-frame rearrangements and falls short of the full clone set. An unresolved V gene accounts for under half of the shortfall where checked; the remainder is of unknown origin. The V and J calls and the clone size are those of that table, but D and trimming were determined from the DNA. The sample yields some 180,000 clones; approximately 80% were counted once. The ten most abundant clones make up under 1.5% of the sample.

This chain joins TRBV29-1 to TRBJ2-1; TRBD1 might be the D gene, on 7 matching bases. The TCR sequence derives from a girl aged 10 to 17 in good health and CMV-seropositive. Input material: PBMCs. The CDR3 corresponds to CSAWAGGGEQFF. The nucleotide sequence reads as follows: TGCAGCGCTTGGGCAGGGGGAGGTGAGCAGTTCTTC.